This TCR beta chain was found in a study of blood T cell repertoires in COVID-19. Data came from immunoSEQ multiplex PCR; TCRdb stores just in-frame clones and leaves some out. The table has approximately 42,000 clones, more than 75% seen once. V lost 8 bases and J lost 0; bases outside the gene matches: 5. The germline V gene has CDR1 SEHNR and CDR2 FQNEAQ (reference sequence). The CDR3 is 14 amino acids. This receptor was taken from a man at least 80 years old with acute or convalescent COVID-19. Sequencing input: peripheral blood. The V gene is TRBV7-9, the J gene TRBJ1-1; the match to TRBD1 covers 8 bases. CDR3 amino acids: CASRRQGLNTEAFF. CDR3 coding DNA: TGTGCCAGCCGAAGACAGGGGTTGAACACTGAAGCTTTCTTT. Combining the CDR3 with reference TRBV7-9 and TRBJ1-1 gives the whole variable domain DTGVSQNPRHKITKRGQNVTFRCDPISEHNRLYWYRQTLGQGPEFLTYFQNEAQLEKSRLLSDRFSAERPKGSFSTLEIQRTEQGDSAMYLCASRRQGLNTEAFFGQGTRLTVV.